Shown below are 20 T cell receptor beta chains from a single sample sequenced in a study of T cell changes during pregnancy in multiple sclerosis. The assay was immunoSEQ multiplex PCR, and TCRdb's table has in-frame clones only and misses some. The data show about 92,000 clones, approximately 94% seen once. The sample consisted of peripheral blood, taken in the third trimester of pregnancy. The origin of the receptors is a female donor with multiple sclerosis, enrolled in a pregnancy study.

The chain combines TRBV27 with TRBJ2-1; TRBD2 matches 7 bases. CDR3 size: 16 residues. The V and J ends lost 8 bases and 6 bases, in that order; junction bases with no gene match: 16. In germline, CDR1 is MNHEY, CDR2 SMNVEV (reference sequence). The CDR3 reads CASSEHIAGSLNEQFF. CDR3 coding DNA: TGTGCCAGCTCCGAACATATAGCGGGCTCCCTCAATGAGCAGTTCTTC.

This clone came up once. The chain couples TRBV28 to TRBJ1-5; maybe TRBD1 (6 bases). There are 16 residues in the CDR3. Trimming shortened V by 3 bases and J by 1 base, and 13 bases separated the two germline ends. Germline CDR1 MDHEN, CDR2 SYDVKM. CDR3 in amino acids: CASSFEGGASNQPQHF. As DNA, the CDR3 is TGTGCCAGCAGTTTTGAAGGGGGGGCAAGCAATCAGCCCCAGCATTTT.

The rearrangement joins TRBV5-5 to TRBJ2-5; 8 bases map to TRBD1. The V and J ends lost 4 bases and 4 bases, in that order; junction bases with no gene match: 12. There are 16 residues in the CDR3. Looked up from germline, CDR1 is SGHKS and CDR2 is YYEKEE (reference sequence). Here the CDR3 DNA reads TGTGCCAGCAGCCACATAGCAGGACAGGGAGGAGAGACCCAGTACTTC. Its translation: CASSHIAGQGGETQYF. The complete variable domain, with remaining parts taken from reference TRBV5-5 and TRBJ2-5, reads DAGVTQSPTHLIKTRGQQVTLRCSPISGHKSVSWYQQVLGQGPQFIFQYYEKEERGRGNFPDRFSARQFPNYSSELNVNALLLGDSALYLCASSHIAGQGGETQYFGPGTRLLVL.

The V and J genes are TRBV10-3 and TRBJ2-3; 8 positions match TRBD2. CDR3 size: 15 residues. V shed 4 bases, J shed 3 bases, and the junction held 6 bases outside the gene matches. Germline CDR1 ENHRY, CDR2 SYGVKD. The CDR3 reads CAISVGAGVTDTQYF. CDR3 coding DNA: TGTGCCATCAGTGTTGGAGCGGGAGTTACAGATACGCAGTATTTT.

The rearrangement joins TRBV5-6 to TRBJ2-5; D uncertain. Germline CDR1 is SGHDT and CDR2 is YYEEEE. The ends were cut back, 2 bases at V and 4 bases at J, with 3 bases in the middle. The CDR3 runs to 11 residues. The CDR3 protein is CASSFGETQYF. CDR3 sequence (DNA): TGTGCCAGCAGCTTCGGAGAGACCCAGTACTTC.

The chain links TRBV18 to TRBJ2-2; TRBD2 might be the D (6 bases). Germline assignment: CDR1 KGHSH and CDR2 LQKENI. The CDR3 has 17 residues. Trimming left V 6 bases short and J 1 base short, with 18 bases between. CDR3 nucleotides: TGTGCCAGCTCTCTCATGACCGGGACTCAGAACACCGGGGAGCTGTTTTTT. Residues: CASSLMTGTQNTGELFF.

The genes are TRBV10-3 and TRBJ1-1, with 10 bases matching TRBD1. The germline CDR1 and CDR2 sequences are ENHRY and SYGVKD. The CDR3 length is 14 residues. Trimming cost V 6 bases and J 8 bases; bases outside gene matches: 9. The CDR3 nucleotides are TGTGCCATCAGCCCGGGACAGGGGACAGAAGAAGCTTTCTTT. Protein sequence: CAISPGQGTEEAFF.

The chain links TRBV19 to TRBJ2-1; TRBD2 aligns across 12 bases. Per germline, CDR1 LNHDA and CDR2 SQIVND (reference sequence). CDR3 size: 16 residues. Trimming cost V 5 bases and J 6 bases; bases outside gene matches: 8. CDR3 region: CASSPATSGRVNEQFF. Here the CDR3 DNA reads TGTGCCAGTAGTCCGGCGACTAGCGGGAGAGTCAATGAGCAGTTCTTC.

The CDR3 DNA sequence: TGTGCCATCAGTGAGGGACAGGGGGAGGAAAAACTGTTTTTT. Translating it yields CAISEGQGEEKLFF. V usage is TRBV10-3 and J usage is TRBJ1-4; 10 nucleotides align to TRBD1. V dropped 2 bases and J dropped 8; count of bases not matched to a gene: 2. Per the germline V gene, CDR1 is ENHRY and CDR2 is SYGVKD. This CDR3 has 14 amino acids.

The chain couples TRBV6-1 to TRBJ1-5; D may be TRBD1 (6 bases). With 7 bases removed from V and 6 bases from J, the gap between germline ends came to 13 bases. Germline CDR1 is MNHNS and CDR2 is SASEGT. The CDR3 is made up of 13 amino acids. The CDR3 coding sequence is TGTGCCAGCACTCGACAGGTGGGTCAGCCCCAGCATTTT. Translated, it gives CASTRQVGQPQHF.

The chain carries TRBV5-4 and TRBJ1-1; no firm D call. V was pared by 0 bases and J by 4 bases, with 7 bases between. The V gene's germline CDR1 is SGHNT and CDR2 YYREEE (reference sequence). CDR3 size: 13 residues. The DNA for the CDR3 is TGTGCCAGCAGCTTGGATTGGAGCACTGAAGCTTTCTTT. This sequence encodes CASSLDWSTEAFF.

V is TRBV9 and J is TRBJ1-2, with 10 bases identical to TRBD1. The J segment lost 8 bases and the V segment lost 4 bases, leaving 17 bases of the junction unmatched. Germline values: CDR1 SGDLS, CDR2 YYNGEE. The CDR3 covers 17 residues. CDR3 in amino acids: CASSPSAAGQGSYGYTF. The CDR3 DNA reads as TGTGCCAGCAGCCCCTCCGCGGCGGGACAGGGGAGCTACGGCTACACCTTC.

The gene calls are TRBV29-1 and TRBJ2-4; 11 nucleotides align to TRBD1. With V trimmed by 4 bases and J by 7 bases, 6 bases remained unmatched. Germline V gene sequence: CDR1 SQVTM, CDR2 ANQGSEA. This CDR3 spans 14 amino acids. As DNA, the CDR3 is TGCAGCGTTGTCACGGGGACAGGGGGGAACATTCAGTACTTC. Its protein is CSVVTGTGGNIQYF.

The rearrangement links TRBV27 to TRBJ2-5; 8 bases line up with TRBD2. CDR1 MNHEY and CDR2 SMNVEV come from the germline V gene (reference sequence). CDR3 length equals 14 residues. V lost 5 bases and J lost 5; bases outside the gene matches: 7. The CDR3 DNA sequence: TGTGCCAGCAGTACCAGCGGGAGATCCGAGACCCAGTACTTC. Its protein product is CASSTSGRSETQYF.

J is TRBJ2-7 and V is TRBV7-2; the match to TRBD2 covers 7 bases. The CDR3 consists of 15 residues. The V gene's germline CDR1 is SGHTA and CDR2 FQGNSA. J was trimmed by 2 bases and V by 1 base; bases with no gene match: 5. The CDR3, as DNA: TGTGCCAGCAGCTTAGGGTCTAGCGGAACCTACGAGCAGTACTTC. The encoded protein is CASSLGSSGTYEQYF.

The chain combines TRBV19 with TRBJ1-2; D uncertain. Germline loops: CDR1 LNHDA, CDR2 SQIVND (reference sequence). The V end lost 7 bases, the J end lost 6 bases, and 21 bases lay between the germline ends. The CDR3 contains 15 residues. CDR3 amino acids: CASNVGTASWDGYTF. Written as DNA, the CDR3 is TGTGCCAGTAATGTCGGAACAGCCTCATGGGATGGCTACACCTTC.

This clone was picked up one time. The chain is built from TRBV14 and TRBJ1-1; D ambiguous. Germline V gene lookup returns CDR1 SGHDN and CDR2 FVKESK. Trimming removed 0 bases at V and 5 bases at J, with 7 bases between. This CDR3 contains 13 residues. In DNA, the CDR3 is TGTGCCAGCAGCCAAGATACTTTTACTGAAGCTTTCTTT. It translates to CASSQDTFTEAFF. Supplemented by reference TRBV14 and TRBJ1-1, the full variable domain reads EAGVTQFPSHSVIEKGQTVTLRCDPISGHDNLYWYRRVMGKEIKFLLHFVKESKQDESGMPNNRFLAERTGGTYSTLKVQPAELEDSGVYFCASSQDTFTEAFFGQGTRLTVV.

The J gene is TRBJ1-2, the V gene TRBV25-1; no reliable D call. CDR1 is MGHDK, CDR2 SYGVNS, per germline. This CDR3 comprises 13 residues. V lost 4 bases, J lost 6 bases, and 12 bases lay in between. The CDR3 reads CASSAFGGNGYTF. For the CDR3, the DNA is TGTGCCAGCAGTGCGTTTGGCGGGAATGGCTACACCTTC.

In DNA, the CDR3 is TGTGCCAGCAGCCAAGAGGACAGCTCCTACAATGAGCAGTTCTTC. It codes for CASSQEDSSYNEQFF. This chain uses TRBV4-2 with TRBJ2-1; D is possibly TRBD1 (6 bases). With 0 bases removed from V and 0 bases from J, the gap between germline ends came to 6 bases. The CDR3 is made up of 15 amino acids. CDR1 and CDR2 (germline): LGHNA, YNFKEQ.

The genes are TRBV29-1 and TRBJ2-2; 7 nucleotides agree with TRBD1. CDR1 SQVTM and CDR2 ANQGSEA come from the germline V gene. The CDR3 is 14 residues long. The ends lost 6 bases at V and 4 bases at J; junction bases unmatched: 8. The CDR3 DNA is TGCAGCGTCGAGATAGGGGGCGGCACCGGGGAGCTGTTTTTT. This gives the protein CSVEIGGGTGELFF.